This section outlines one T cell receptor (beta chain) sequence together with its context. The antigen is undetermined. CDR1 and CDR2 (germline): SQVTM, ANQGSEA. The CDR3 contains 13 residues. J gave up 1 base and V 5 bases, and 4 bases lay outside the gene matches. This record belongs to a study of T cell repertoires in cytomegalovirus infection. Study summary: Peptides in the study included HLA-C-restricted and HLA-B-restricted CMV epitopes. Both a matching HLA type and CMV infection were indicated by public TCR beta signatures. Study findings and constraints: Ex vivo responses were dominated by HLA-C-restricted CMV-specific TCR beta clonotypes.

TCRdb reprocessed the reads via MiXCR and lists one record per CDR3 protein. Altogether about a million distinct CDR3 sequences are present, less than 40% being singletons, with the ten largest covering about an eighth. The sequencing here drew on cultured CD8+ T cells from PBMCs, taken from culture after CMV antigen stimulation. J is TRBJ2-7 and V is TRBV29-1; 8 nucleotides agree with TRBD1. This TCR derives from a human donor in good health (CMV status not recorded). Some clones in this sample may be carry-over from other donors' samples. DNA for the CDR3: TGCAGCGTTATGACAGGGGAATCCTACGAGCAGTACTTC. Its translation: CSVMTGESYEQYF.